The clone carrying this TCR beta chain appeared a single time. The entry originates in a study of blood T cell repertoires in COVID-19. The germline V gene encodes CDR1 MNHNS and CDR2 SASEGT. The CDR3 sequence is 12 residues long. V was pared by 3 bases and J by 7 bases, with 7 bases between. Sequencing used immunoSEQ multiplex PCR; TCRdb keeps in-frame clones, though not all of them. The sample carries about 220,000 clones, roughly 85% recorded once. The sample was PBMCs or T cells enriched from blood (not recorded which). The clonotype was recovered from a middle-aged woman who had been exposed to COVID-19. The chain carries TRBV6-1 and TRBJ2-1; D remains ambiguous. The CDR3 nucleotides read TGTGCCAGCAGTGATCCGGGTAATGAGCAGTTCTTC. Translation: CASSDPGNEQFF.